These T cell receptor beta chains were read from a single sample in a study of blood T cell repertoires in COVID-19. Only in-frame clones appear in the TCRdb table, and some are missing; sequencing was by immunoSEQ multiplex PCR. The sample includes fewer than 250,000 clones, around four fifths of them seen just once. The sequencing input was peripheral blood. The receptor source for this set is a woman in her 70s with active or convalescent COVID-19. The CDR3 runs from the conserved cysteine through the conserved F or W. The order of the fields is clone size, V gene, J gene, D gene, CDR3 DNA, CDR3 protein. A D gene is named only where the DNA matches it firmly. A row's size may be missing; if present it is once, few, many or a size class.

clone_size: .; v_call: TRBV9; j_call: TRBJ2-1; d_call: .; cdr3_nt: TGTGCCAGCAGCGTAGCGAGCTCTATCTACAGTGGGCAGTTCTTC; cdr3_aa: CASSVASSIYSGQFF
clone_size: once; v_call: TRBV4-2; j_call: TRBJ2-5; d_call: .; cdr3_nt: TGTGCCAGCAGCAACACCGGGACAACTTGGTACTTC; cdr3_aa: CASSNTGTTWYF
clone_size: .; v_call: TRBV2; j_call: TRBJ2-1; d_call: .; cdr3_nt: TGTGCCAGCAGTGAAGCTACAGGCTCCTACAATGAGCAGTTCTTC; cdr3_aa: CASSEATGSYNEQFF
clone_size: .; v_call: TRBV6-6; j_call: TRBJ1-5; d_call: .; cdr3_nt: TGTGCCAGCAGTCCCCATCGACAGGTCCCTTATCAGCCCCAGCATTTT; cdr3_aa: CASSPHRQVPYQPQHF
clone_size: .; v_call: TRBV5-1; j_call: TRBJ2-1; d_call: .; cdr3_nt: TGCGCCAGCAGCACGGGACACTCGGCGTATGGGGAGCAGTTCTTC; cdr3_aa: CASSTGHSAYGEQFF
clone_size: .; v_call: TRBV19; j_call: TRBJ2-3; d_call: TRBD2; cdr3_nt: TGTGCCAGTAGGAAGGTAGCGGGGGGGCCGACAGATACGCAGTATTTT; cdr3_aa: CASRKVAGGPTDTQYF
clone_size: .; v_call: TRBV13; j_call: TRBJ1-1; d_call: .; cdr3_nt: TGTGCCAGCAGCTTTTCCAGCACTGAAGCTTTCTTT; cdr3_aa: CASSFSSTEAFF
clone_size: .; v_call: TRBV4-2; j_call: TRBJ1-1; d_call: TRBD1; cdr3_nt: TGTGCCAGCAGCCAACGAAGGACAGGGAGGGAAGCTTTCTTT; cdr3_aa: CASSQRRTGREAFF
clone_size: many; v_call: TRBV19; j_call: TRBJ1-3; d_call: .; cdr3_nt: TGTGCCAGTAGTATAGATCTATCTCGGGCCGGGGGAACTGGAAACACCATATATTTT; cdr3_aa: CASSIDLSRAGGTGNTIYF
clone_size: .; v_call: TRBV10-3; j_call: TRBJ1-1; d_call: TRBD1; cdr3_nt: TGTGCCATCAGCGGGACAGGGGTGGGGACTGAAGCTTTCTTT; cdr3_aa: CAISGTGVGTEAFF
clone_size: .; v_call: TRBV3-1/TRBV3-2; j_call: TRBJ1-2; d_call: TRBD1; cdr3_nt: TGTGCCAGCAGCCAATCCGACAGGGAGTATGGCTACACCTTC; cdr3_aa: CASSQSDREYGYTF
clone_size: once; v_call: TRBV10-1; j_call: TRBJ1-1; d_call: .; cdr3_nt: TGCGCCAGCAGTGAGTCTGTAGGGGTTACTGAAGCTTTCTTT; cdr3_aa: CASSESVGVTEAFF
clone_size: .; v_call: TRBV20-1; j_call: TRBJ1-5; d_call: .; cdr3_nt: TGCAGTGCTAGTCGAGGAGGGAGTGACGGCAATCAGCCCCAGCATTTT; cdr3_aa: CSASRGGSDGNQPQHF
clone_size: .; v_call: TRBV7-2; j_call: TRBJ1-1; d_call: .; cdr3_nt: TGTGCCAGCAGCTTAGGCTGGTCGGACACTGAAGCTTTCTTT; cdr3_aa: CASSLGWSDTEAFF
clone_size: .; v_call: TRBV12-3/TRBV12-4; j_call: TRBJ2-1; d_call: .; cdr3_nt: TGTGCCAGCAGTCCTTTAGATGAGCAGTTCTTC; cdr3_aa: CASSPLDEQFF
clone_size: .; v_call: TRBV6-2/TRBV6-3; j_call: TRBJ2-3; d_call: .; cdr3_nt: TGTGCCAGCAGTTATGGAGGGGGCGGCACAGATACGCAGTATTTT; cdr3_aa: CASSYGGGGTDTQYF
clone_size: .; v_call: TRBV6-5; j_call: TRBJ1-5; d_call: .; cdr3_nt: TGTGCCAGCAGTTACTCCGATCGCGGCAATCAGCCCCAGCATTTT; cdr3_aa: CASSYSDRGNQPQHF
clone_size: once; v_call: TRBV7-8; j_call: TRBJ2-2; d_call: TRBD2; cdr3_nt: TGTGCCAGCAGCTTACGTACGGGGGGACTACGGAACACCGGGGAGCTGTTTTTT; cdr3_aa: CASSLRTGGLRNTGELFF
clone_size: .; v_call: TRBV15; j_call: TRBJ1-5; d_call: .; cdr3_nt: TGTGCCACCAGAAGCAGCAATCAGCCCCAGCATTTT; cdr3_aa: CATRSSNQPQHF
clone_size: .; v_call: TRBV3-1/TRBV3-2; j_call: TRBJ2-1; d_call: TRBD2; cdr3_nt: TGTGCCAGCAGCGAACGACTAGCCGATAGCTCCTACAATGAGCAGTTCTTC; cdr3_aa: CASSERLADSSYNEQFF
clone_size: .; v_call: TRBV6-5; j_call: TRBJ1-3; d_call: .; cdr3_nt: TGTGCCAGCAGCAGGAGGGGCTCTGGAAACACCATATATTTT; cdr3_aa: CASSRRGSGNTIYF
clone_size: .; v_call: TRBV7-2; j_call: TRBJ2-7; d_call: .; cdr3_nt: TGTGCCAGCAGCCCGGGTCTGAGGGTTCTCAGCCACGAGCAGTACTTC; cdr3_aa: CASSPGLRVLSHEQYF
clone_size: .; v_call: TRBV5-1; j_call: TRBJ2-7; d_call: .; cdr3_nt: TGCGCCACCCGCTACGAGCAGTACTTC; cdr3_aa: CATRYEQYF
clone_size: .; v_call: TRBV30; j_call: TRBJ1-5; d_call: .; cdr3_nt: TGTGCCTGGAGTACCGGGGGGGAGCAGCCCCAGCATTTT; cdr3_aa: CAWSTGGEQPQHF
clone_size: .; v_call: TRBV2; j_call: TRBJ2-7; d_call: TRBD2; cdr3_nt: TGTGCGCAGCGGGGGTCTGGGTACGAGCAGTACTTC; cdr3_aa: CAQRGSGYEQYF
clone_size: .; v_call: TRBV5-1; j_call: TRBJ2-1; d_call: .; cdr3_nt: TGCGCCAGCAGCTTGGAGACGGGCCAACATGGGAGTGAGCAGTTCTTC; cdr3_aa: CASSLETGQHGSEQFF
clone_size: .; v_call: TRBV30; j_call: TRBJ1-3; d_call: .; cdr3_nt: TGTGCCTCCCCAGGAACGGTCTCTGGAAACACCATATATTTT; cdr3_aa: CASPGTVSGNTIYF
clone_size: .; v_call: TRBV7-6; j_call: TRBJ2-5; d_call: .; cdr3_nt: TGTGCCAGCAGCAGGGGACTTCCCAGTGTTCAAGAGACCCAGTACTTC; cdr3_aa: CASSRGLPSVQETQYF
clone_size: .; v_call: TRBV5-1; j_call: TRBJ2-7; d_call: TRBD1; cdr3_nt: TGCGCCAGCAGCCACCCGACAGGGGACTACGAGCAGTACTTC; cdr3_aa: CASSHPTGDYEQYF
clone_size: .; v_call: TRBV9; j_call: TRBJ1-2; d_call: TRBD1; cdr3_nt: TGTGCCAGCAGCCCCAGACAGGGGGCTCACTATGGCTACACCTTC; cdr3_aa: CASSPRQGAHYGYTF
clone_size: .; v_call: TRBV2; j_call: TRBJ2-3; d_call: .; cdr3_nt: TGTGCCAGCAGTGACAGGGGCCACACAGATACGCAGTATTTT; cdr3_aa: CASSDRGHTDTQYF
clone_size: .; v_call: TRBV6-6; j_call: TRBJ2-3; d_call: TRBD2; cdr3_nt: TGTGCCAGCAGTCCCCTAGGAACTAGCGTAATCTCTAGCACAGATACGCAGTATTTT; cdr3_aa: CASSPLGTSVISSTDTQYF
clone_size: .; v_call: TRBV18; j_call: TRBJ2-3; d_call: TRBD1; cdr3_nt: TGTGCCAGCTCACGCCTCGAGGGGGCTGATACGCAGTATTTT; cdr3_aa: CASSRLEGADTQYF
clone_size: .; v_call: TRBV1; j_call: TRBJ2-4; d_call: .; cdr3_nt: TGCACCAGCAGCCAAGTAGGGGCCCGCTTAGCCAAAAACATTCAGTACTTC; cdr3_aa: CTSSQVGARLAKNIQYF
clone_size: .; v_call: TRBV2; j_call: TRBJ2-3; d_call: TRBD1; cdr3_nt: TGTGCCAGCAGCGAGACAGGGATCCCTCACACAGATACGCAGTATTTT; cdr3_aa: CASSETGIPHTDTQYF
clone_size: once; v_call: TRBV24-1; j_call: TRBJ2-5; d_call: TRBD2; cdr3_nt: TGTGCCACCAGTGATGAGTGGGGGGGAGAGACCCAGTACTTC; cdr3_aa: CATSDEWGGETQYF
clone_size: many; v_call: TRBV4-1; j_call: TRBJ2-7; d_call: TRBD1; cdr3_nt: TGCGCCAGCAGCCCCCGGGACAGAGCACCCTACGAGCAGTACTTC; cdr3_aa: CASSPRDRAPYEQYF
clone_size: .; v_call: TRBV6-5; j_call: TRBJ1-2; d_call: TRBD1; cdr3_nt: TGTGCCAGCAGTTTTACCGGGACAGGGGAGAGAAGAGGCTACACCTTC; cdr3_aa: CASSFTGTGERRGYTF
clone_size: once; v_call: TRBV18; j_call: TRBJ2-7; d_call: .; cdr3_nt: TGTGCCAGCTCACCACCCTCTCTAATCTCGGGCTACGAGCAGTACTTC; cdr3_aa: CASSPPSLISGYEQYF
clone_size: .; v_call: TRBV27; j_call: TRBJ2-3; d_call: TRBD2; cdr3_nt: TGTGCCAGCAGTTTACGGGGGGCGACTGCGGGGGGAGCAGATACGCAGTATTTT; cdr3_aa: CASSLRGATAGGADTQYF
clone_size: .; v_call: TRBV7-9; j_call: TRBJ2-5; d_call: TRBD2; cdr3_nt: TGTGCCAGCAGCCCTTTCAGGGCTAGCGGTGCTCAAGAGACCCAGTACTTC; cdr3_aa: CASSPFRASGAQETQYF
clone_size: .; v_call: TRBV5-4; j_call: TRBJ1-2; d_call: .; cdr3_nt: TGTGCCAGCAGCTTGTTTTCAGGGAACTATGGCTACACCTTC; cdr3_aa: CASSLFSGNYGYTF
clone_size: .; v_call: TRBV5-1; j_call: TRBJ2-7; d_call: TRBD1; cdr3_nt: TGCGCCAGCAGCTTGTCGACAGGGGCTTCCTACGAGCAGTACTTC; cdr3_aa: CASSLSTGASYEQYF
clone_size: .; v_call: TRBV7-6; j_call: TRBJ2-5; d_call: TRBD2; cdr3_nt: TGTGCCAGCAGCTTAGCTAGCGGGAGTGGTGAGACCCAGTACTTC; cdr3_aa: CASSLASGSGETQYF
clone_size: .; v_call: TRBV7-3; j_call: TRBJ2-2; d_call: .; cdr3_nt: TGTGCCAGCAGCTTAACGGGGACAATTCTTAGCGCCGGGGAGCTGTTTTTT; cdr3_aa: CASSLTGTILSAGELFF
clone_size: .; v_call: TRBV9; j_call: TRBJ1-3; d_call: TRBD1; cdr3_nt: TGTGCCAGCAGCACGGGGGGACGACAGGGGCCTGGAAACACCATATATTTT; cdr3_aa: CASSTGGRQGPGNTIYF